These T cell receptor beta chains were read from a single sample in a study of identical twins. MiXCR, applied by TCRdb to the 5' RACE reads, yields one record per CDR3 protein. The sample gives 1.5 million to 2 million distinct CDR3 sequences, under 35% of which show up once; roughly 0.3% is in the top ten. The sequencing input was cord blood. The receptor set was obtained from a newborn girl in good health. CDR3s include the opening cysteine and the closing phenylalanine or tryptophan. Fields, in order: D gene, J gene, V gene, CDR3 protein. A D gene is named only where the DNA matches it firmly.

d_gene: .; j_gene: TRBJ1-1; v_gene: TRBV27; CDR3aa: CASSSPTGKMTEAFF
d_gene: .; j_gene: TRBJ1-1; v_gene: TRBV29-1; CDR3aa: CSVEVKGSTEAFF
d_gene: .; j_gene: TRBJ1-4; v_gene: TRBV10-3; CDR3aa: CAISSFATNEKLFF
d_gene: .; j_gene: TRBJ1-4; v_gene: TRBV7-9; CDR3aa: CAGSLGGVGEKLFF
d_gene: TRBD1; j_gene: TRBJ2-2; v_gene: TRBV12-3/TRBV12-4; CDR3aa: CSSNLRQGTGELFF
d_gene: TRBD2; j_gene: TRBJ2-3; v_gene: TRBV20-1; CDR3aa: CSARPGGSTDTQYF
d_gene: .; j_gene: .; v_gene: TRBV9; CDR3aa: CVSSATNRYYEQYF
d_gene: .; j_gene: TRBJ2-3; v_gene: TRBV18; CDR3aa: CASSPITGLTTDTQYF
d_gene: TRBD1; j_gene: TRBJ2-1; v_gene: TRBV28; CDR3aa: CASSQFRDRSYNEQFF
d_gene: .; j_gene: .; v_gene: TRBV7-9; CDR3aa: CASSPRAPIYEQYF
d_gene: .; j_gene: TRBJ2-7; v_gene: TRBV7-2; CDR3aa: CASSLDRGLGQYF
d_gene: .; j_gene: .; v_gene: TRBV29-1; CDR3aa: CSVSAYNEQYF
d_gene: .; j_gene: TRBJ2-7; v_gene: TRBV3-1; CDR3aa: CASSQVALTSYEQYF
d_gene: .; j_gene: TRBJ2-3; v_gene: TRBV3-1; CDR3aa: CASSQERRILDTQYF
d_gene: .; j_gene: TRBJ2-1; v_gene: TRBV6-5; CDR3aa: CASSYSAGPVRSYNEQFF
d_gene: TRBD1; j_gene: TRBJ2-3; v_gene: TRBV6-1; CDR3aa: CASSEDRGPTDTQYF
d_gene: .; j_gene: TRBJ1-1; v_gene: TRBV6-1; CDR3aa: CASTPGANTEAFF
d_gene: .; j_gene: TRBJ1-2; v_gene: TRBV20-1; CDR3aa: CSSQISYGYTF
d_gene: .; j_gene: TRBJ2-7; v_gene: TRBV28; CDR3aa: CASSSPGQQYF
d_gene: .; j_gene: TRBJ1-6; v_gene: TRBV6-6; CDR3aa: CASSYEGLPNSPLHF
d_gene: TRBD1; j_gene: TRBJ1-2; v_gene: TRBV5-1; CDR3aa: CASSGRGDPGQGYGYTF
d_gene: .; j_gene: TRBJ2-7; v_gene: TRBV29-1; CDR3aa: CSVGGTASYEQYF
d_gene: .; j_gene: TRBJ2-1; v_gene: TRBV7-2; CDR3aa: CASTERAGLQFEQFF